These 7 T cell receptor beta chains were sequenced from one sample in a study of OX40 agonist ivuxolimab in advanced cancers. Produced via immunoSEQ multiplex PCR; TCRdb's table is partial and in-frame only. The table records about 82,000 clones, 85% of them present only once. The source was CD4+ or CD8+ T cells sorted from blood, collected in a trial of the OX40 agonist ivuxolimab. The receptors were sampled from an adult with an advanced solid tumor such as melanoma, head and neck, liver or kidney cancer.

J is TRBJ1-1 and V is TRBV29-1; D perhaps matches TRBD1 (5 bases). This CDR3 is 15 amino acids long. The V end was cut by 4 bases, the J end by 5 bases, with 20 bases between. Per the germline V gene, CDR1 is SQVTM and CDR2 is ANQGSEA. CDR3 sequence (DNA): TGCAGCGTTGTTGTCGGATTTATTGGGGGGACTGAAGCTTTCTTT. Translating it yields CSVVVGFIGGTEAFF.

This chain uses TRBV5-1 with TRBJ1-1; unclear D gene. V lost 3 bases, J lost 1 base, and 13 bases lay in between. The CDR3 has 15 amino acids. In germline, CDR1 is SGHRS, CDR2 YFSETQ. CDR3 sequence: CASSWGAGGNTEAFF. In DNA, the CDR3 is TGCGCCAGCAGCTGGGGAGCGGGAGGGAACACTGAAGCTTTCTTT.

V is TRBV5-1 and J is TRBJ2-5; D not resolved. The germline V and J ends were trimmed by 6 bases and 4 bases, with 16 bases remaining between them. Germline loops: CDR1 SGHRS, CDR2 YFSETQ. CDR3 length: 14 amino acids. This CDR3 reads CASKEGMIGETQYF. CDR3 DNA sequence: TGCGCCAGCAAGGAAGGGATGATAGGAGAGACCCAGTACTTC.

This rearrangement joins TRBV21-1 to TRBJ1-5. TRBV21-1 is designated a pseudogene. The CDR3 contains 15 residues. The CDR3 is CASSKRKGGNQPQHF. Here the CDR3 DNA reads TGTGCCAGCAGCAAAAGGAAGGGTGGCAATCAGCCCCAGCATTTT.

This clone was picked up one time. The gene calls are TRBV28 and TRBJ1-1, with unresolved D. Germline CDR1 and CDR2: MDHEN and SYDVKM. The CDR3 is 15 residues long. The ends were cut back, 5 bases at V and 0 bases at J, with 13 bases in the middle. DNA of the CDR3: TGTGCCAGCAGTCGTCCCGACGGTATGAACACTGAAGCTTTCTTT. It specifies CASSRPDGMNTEAFF.

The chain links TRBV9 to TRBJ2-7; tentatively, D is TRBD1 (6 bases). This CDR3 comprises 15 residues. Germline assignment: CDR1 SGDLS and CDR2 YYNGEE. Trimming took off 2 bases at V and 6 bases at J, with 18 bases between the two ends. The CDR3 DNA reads TGTGCCAGCAGCGTCAGGGGTTTGTACTTCTCCGAGCAGTACTTC. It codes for CASSVRGLYFSEQYF.

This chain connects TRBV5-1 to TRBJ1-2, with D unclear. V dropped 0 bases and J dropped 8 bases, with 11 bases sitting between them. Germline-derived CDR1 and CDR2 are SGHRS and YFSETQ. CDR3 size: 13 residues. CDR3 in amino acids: CASSLEPKGGYTF. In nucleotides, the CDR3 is TGCGCCAGCAGCTTGGAGCCCAAAGGGGGCTACACCTTC.